What follows are 18 T cell receptor beta chains derived from one specimen sequenced in a study of human T cells and chemical hapten exposure. Noted time point: patch test 1, 2 weeks after DPC sensitization. The sample's treatment: therapeutic diphenylcyclopropenone sensitization with weekly scalp DPC. Via MiXCR, TCRdb re-called the RACE reads, giving one row per CDR3 protein. The table lists more than 100,000 distinct CDR3 sequences, roughly 15% of them singletons. The sequences come from whole blood, collected in connection with sensitization to the hapten diphenylcyclopropenone (DPC). The receptors derive from a man between 18 and 29 years old with alopecia areata. Some clones in this sample may be carry-over from other donors' samples.

The chain carries TRBV3-1 and TRBJ1-6, with D possibly being TRBD1 (6 bases). Germline CDR1 and CDR2: LGHDT and YNNKEL (reference sequence). The CDR3 extends over 14 amino acids. V was cut by 5 bases and J by 17 bases, with 22 bases left in between. The CDR3 DNA is TGTGCCAGCAGCTTCGCCCAGGGCAGAGGGGGAATCCACTTT. Translated, it gives CASSFAQGRGGIHF. The variable domain in full, completed from reference TRBV3-1 and TRBJ1-6, reads DTAVSQTPKYLVTQMGNDKSIKCEQNLGHDTMYWYKQDSKKFLKIMFSYNNKELIINETVPNRFSPKSPDKAHLNLHINSLELGDSAVYFCASSFAQGRGGIHFGNGTRLTVT.

There are a few counts of this clonotype. The chain recombines TRBV2 with TRBJ1-3; 10 bases agree with TRBD1. Germline V gene data show CDR1 as SNHLY and CDR2 as FYNNEI. J lost 0 bases, V lost 6 bases, and 8 bases had no gene match. This CDR3 is 17 amino acids long. The CDR3 sequence: CASRAGTGVVSGNTIYF. The CDR3 nucleotides read TGTGCCAGCAGGGCCGGGACAGGGGTCGTCTCTGGAAACACCATATATTTT.

The table lists this clonotype with many counts. The rearrangement uses TRBV6-2 or TRBV6-3 and TRBJ1-1; D is uncertain. Per the germline V gene, CDR1 is MNHEY and CDR2 is SVGEGT. This CDR3 spans 15 amino acids. V lost 2 bases and J lost 2, with 12 bases in between. Here the CDR3 reads CASSYGAGGNTEAFF. The CDR3 region has the DNA TGTGCCAGCAGTTACGGTGCAGGAGGAAACACTGAAGCTTTCTTT.

The chain couples TRBV7-9 to TRBJ2-3, with a weak D call TRBD2 (6 bases). This CDR3 is 16 amino acids long. With 7 bases removed from V and 1 base from J, the gap between germline ends came to 18 bases. Germline CDR1 SEHNR, CDR2 FQNEAQ (reference sequence). The CDR3: CASTLLKSGGTDTQYF. The CDR3 nucleotides read TGTGCCAGCACCCTCTTGAAATCGGGGGGCACAGATACGCAGTATTTT. Variable domain in full (rest from reference TRBV7-9 and TRBJ2-3): DTGVSQNPRHKITKRGQNVTFRCDPISEHNRLYWYRQTLGQGPEFLTYFQNEAQLEKSRLLSDRFSAERPKGSFSTLEIQRTEQGDSAMYLCASTLLKSGGTDTQYFGPGTRLTVL.

This clonotype has only a few counts. The rearrangement joins TRBV6-5 to TRBJ1-4; no reliable D call. Germline V lookup: CDR1 MNHEY, CDR2 SVGAGI. Trimming took off 2 bases at V and 5 bases at J, with 9 bases between the two ends. This CDR3 contains 14 residues. The CDR3 sequence is CASSYLQQNEKLFF. DNA of the CDR3: TGTGCCAGCAGTTACCTCCAACAAAATGAAAAACTGTTTTTT.

For the CDR3, the DNA is TGTGCCAGTAGACCCTACACCGGGGAGCTGTTTTTT. Translating it yields CASRPYTGELFF. The chain joins TRBV19 to TRBJ2-2; no clear D. Germline lookup yields CDR1 LNHDA and CDR2 SQIVND (reference sequence). The V and J ends lost 6 bases and 3 bases respectively, with 5 bases between them. The CDR3 is 12 amino acids.

The chain links TRBV9 to TRBJ2-1, with D possibly being TRBD1 or TRBD2 (5 bases each). From germline, CDR1 is SGDLS and CDR2 YYNGEE. With 0 bases removed from V and 1 base from J, the gap between germline ends came to 5 bases. CDR3 size: 14 residues. The CDR3 here is CASSVGGSYNEQFF. DNA of the CDR3: TGTGCCAGCAGCGTAGGGGGGTCCTACAATGAGCAGTTCTTC.

The V call is TRBV6-6, the J call TRBJ2-6; TRBD1 matches 8 bases. The CDR3 totals 16 residues. From germline, CDR1 is MNHNY and CDR2 SVGAGI (reference sequence). V was clipped by 5 bases and J by 0 bases; unmatched bases: 3. This chain's CDR3 is CASSPGTGSGANVLTF. The DNA of the CDR3 is TGTGCCAGCAGTCCCGGGACAGGCTCTGGGGCCAACGTCCTGACTTTC.

Only a few counts were recorded for this clonotype. The J gene is TRBJ1-2, the V gene TRBV18; D gene uncertain. This CDR3 has 13 amino acids. Trimming removed 6 bases at V and 3 bases at J, with 11 bases between. Per germline, CDR1 KGHSH and CDR2 LQKENI. The CDR3 nucleotides read TGTGCCAGCTCGCCGGGCCCCGACTATGGCTACACCTTC. It specifies CASSPGPDYGYTF.

The sample holds a few counts of this clonotype. This sequence joins TRBV16 and TRBJ1-6; TRBD1 matches 7 bases. V lost 0 bases and J lost 10; bases outside the gene matches: 9. CDR3 length: 16 amino acids. Germline V gene sequence: CDR1 KGHSY, CDR2 FQNENV. DNA of the CDR3: TGTGCCAGCAGCCAATCCGTATTGACAGGGAACTCACCCCTCCACTTT. This encodes CASSQSVLTGNSPLHF.

This clonotype was detected only a few times. The V call is TRBV6-2 or TRBV6-3, the J call TRBJ2-7, with D perhaps matching TRBD2 (6 bases). The ends were cut back, 0 bases at V and 0 bases at J, with 15 bases in the middle. Germline loops: CDR1 MNHEY, CDR2 SVGEGT. The CDR3 runs to 17 residues. The DNA for the CDR3 is TGTGCCAGCAGTTACTCGCGACGACTAGGAAACTCCTACGAGCAGTACTTC. Translation gives CASSYSRRLGNSYEQYF.

J is TRBJ2-1 and V is TRBV2, with 9 bases matching TRBD2. This CDR3 has 16 amino acids. The V and J ends lost 3 bases and 2 bases, in that order; junction bases with no gene match: 5. Germline V gene lookup returns CDR1 SNHLY and CDR2 FYNNEI. The CDR3 here is CASSDLAGRTYNEQFF. The DNA for the CDR3 is TGTGCCAGCAGTGACCTAGCGGGGAGAACCTACAATGAGCAGTTCTTC.

This clonotype was detected ten times or more. V gene TRBV6-6 combines with J gene TRBJ1-4; D is possibly TRBD1 (5 bases). The CDR3 is 18 residues long. Trimming stripped 7 bases from V and 7 bases from J, with 28 bases between. From germline, CDR1 is MNHNY and CDR2 SVGAGI (reference sequence). The CDR3 spells CASTPLLADKGEGEKLFF. Here the CDR3 DNA reads TGTGCCAGCACCCCCCTCCTAGCGGACAAAGGGGAGGGTGAAAAACTGTTTTTT.

J is TRBJ1-1 and V is TRBV10-3; the D is unclear. Trimming stripped 0 bases from V and 6 bases from J, with 11 bases between. Looked up from germline, CDR1 is ENHRY and CDR2 is SYGVKD. The CDR3 is 14 residues long. The DNA of the CDR3 is TGTGCCATCAGTGAGTCGAGGGCTGGATCTGAAGCTTTCTTT. Translated: CAISESRAGSEAFF.

This chain joins TRBV7-2 and TRBJ2-7; TRBD2 matches at 12 bases. Germline V lookup: CDR1 SGHTA, CDR2 FQGNSA. V dropped 2 bases and J dropped 2; count of bases not matched to a gene: 10. CDR3 length: 18 amino acids. The CDR3 DNA follows: TGTGCCAGCAGCTTAAGACCTAGCGGGGGGGTCTCTGCCTACGAGCAGTACGTC. Residues: CASSLRPSGGVSAYEQYV.

The genes are TRBV20-1 and TRBJ1-2; no clear D gene. Germline CDR1 reads DFQATT; CDR2 reads SNEGSKA (reference sequence). This CDR3 comprises 11 residues. V was cut by 8 bases and J by 2 bases, with 9 bases left in between. CDR3 in DNA: TGCAGTATAACATCGAACTATGGCTACACCTTC. Its translation is CSITSNYGYTF.

This clonotype came up a few times. V usage is TRBV20-1 and J usage is TRBJ2-3, with 10 bases lining up with TRBD1. The CDR3 spans 15 residues. Germline loops: CDR1 DFQATT, CDR2 SNEGSKA (reference sequence). V lost 1 base, J lost 1 base, and 2 bases stayed unmatched. Written as DNA, the CDR3 is TGCAGTGCTAGAGCGGGGACAGGGGGCACAGATACGCAGTATTTT. Residues: CSARAGTGGTDTQYF.

The chain combines TRBV28 with TRBJ2-7, with TRBD1 as a possible D gene (6 bases). The CDR3 consists of 12 residues. Per germline, CDR1 MDHEN and CDR2 SYDVKM. V shed 7 bases and J shed 4 bases, with 11 bases lying between them. The CDR3 is CASTDRFYEQYF. The DNA of the CDR3 is TGTGCCAGCACCGACAGGTTTTACGAGCAGTACTTC.